This T cell receptor (beta chain) was recorded in a study of T-cell reconstitution after alpha-beta-depleted transplantation in children. Findings and caveats of the study: Surviving recipient T cells and thymic progenitors produced the high day-60 TCRbeta diversity seen in some patients. At around two months after transplant, the alpha-beta T cells were reportedly derived from several hundred expanded clones that came from non-depleted graft cells. One year post-transplant, T-cell counts and diversity were largely derived from T cells produced anew.

Trimming removed 10 bases from V and 2 bases from J, with 13 bases in between. This CDR3 contains 13 residues. Germline V gene sequence: CDR1 MNHNS, CDR2 SASEGT. This clonotype was detected many times. Its target is unknown. The TCRbeta library incorporated unique molecular identifiers. Using its own MiXCR run on the PCR reads, TCRdb lists one record per CDR3 protein. The data hold hundreds of thousands of distinct CDR3 sequences, with roughly 8.2% observed a single time. This specimen consisted of PBMCs, mostly from graft donor cells, obtained 180 days after TCRalphabeta/CD19-depleted stem cell transplant. This sequence originates from a male patient under 18 who had a stem cell transplant for acute lymphoblastic leukemia, so the T cells may come from the graft donor. V and J are TRBV6-1 and TRBJ2-3; D may be TRBD1 (6 bases). The CDR3 is CANRDTSTDTQYF. Here the CDR3 DNA reads TGTGCCAACCGGGACACATCCACAGATACGCAGTATTTT.